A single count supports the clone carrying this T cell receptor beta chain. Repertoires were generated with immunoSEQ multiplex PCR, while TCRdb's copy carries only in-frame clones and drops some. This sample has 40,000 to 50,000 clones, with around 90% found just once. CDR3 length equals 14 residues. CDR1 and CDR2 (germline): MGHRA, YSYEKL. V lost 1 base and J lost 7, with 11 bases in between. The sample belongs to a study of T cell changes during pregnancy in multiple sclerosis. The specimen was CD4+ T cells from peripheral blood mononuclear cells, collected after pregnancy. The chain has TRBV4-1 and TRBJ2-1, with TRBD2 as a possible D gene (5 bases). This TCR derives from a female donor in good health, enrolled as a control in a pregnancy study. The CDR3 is CASSQAGMGNEQFF. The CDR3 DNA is TGCGCCAGCAGCCAAGCGGGGATGGGAAATGAGCAGTTCTTC.